The 21 T cell receptor beta chains given below trace back to one sample, sequenced in a study of T-cell reconstitution after alpha-beta-depleted transplantation in children. It was with unique molecular identifiers that the TCRbeta library was prepared. TCRdb re-called the PCR reads through MiXCR, storing one row per CDR3 protein. The repertoire includes 420,000 or so distinct CDR3 sequences, around 9.9% of them detected once, and 4.5% to 6.5% sits in the top ten. This material consisted of PBMCs from the stem cell graft donor, taken from the stem cell graft. The receptor set was obtained from a human donor who donated a stem cell graft to a child with acute myeloid leukemia.

The V and J genes are TRBV10-3 and TRBJ2-3; D unclear. The V end was cut by 3 bases, the J end by 6 bases, with 7 bases between. Germline V gene lookup returns CDR1 ENHRY and CDR2 SYGVKD. The CDR3 extends over 12 amino acids. In nucleotides, the CDR3 is TGTGCCATCAGTGACACAGTCGATACGCAGTATTTT. Protein: CAISDTVDTQYF.

This clonotype appeared a few times. This rearrangement joins TRBV5-1 to TRBJ1-4; 7 bases are a match to TRBD1. The trim removed 0 bases at V and 6 bases at J, leaving 8 bases unmatched. Germline loops: CDR1 SGHRS, CDR2 YFSETQ. The CDR3 is 16 residues long. Here the CDR3 DNA reads TGCGCCAGCAGCTTGGGGGGGACAGCCGGCGATGAAAAACTGTTTTTT. Translated, it gives CASSLGGTAGDEKLFF.

Comment on this clonotype: A much larger clone lies a single base off, so this may be a read error. The rearrangement joins TRBV5-5 to TRBJ2-6; D is possibly TRBD1 (5 bases). Germline values: CDR1 SGHKS, CDR2 YYEKEE (reference sequence). The CDR3 spans 15 residues. DNA for the CDR3: TGTGCCAGCAGCCCCCTTAGCTCTGGGGCCAACGGCCTGACTTTC. Translated, it gives CASSPLSSGANGLTF.

The chain uses TRBV20-1 and TRBJ2-7, with TRBD1 identical over 9 bases. The CDR3 contains 15 residues. Trimming at V came to 1 base and at J to 0 bases, leaving 4 bases not matched to a gene. Looked up from germline, CDR1 is DFQATT and CDR2 is SNEGSKA (reference sequence). CDR3 protein: CSARAGTGPSYEQYF. The CDR3, as DNA: TGCAGTGCTAGAGCCGGGACAGGGCCCTCCTACGAGCAGTACTTC.

This clonotype has a count of ten or more. The J gene is TRBJ2-5, the V gene TRBV5-1; TRBD1 aligns across 9 bases. This CDR3 has 16 residues. The V and J ends lost 5 bases and 5 bases, in that order; junction bases with no gene match: 13. Germline assignment: CDR1 SGHRS and CDR2 YFSETQ. CDR3 sequence (DNA): TGCGCCAGCAGTTTCATGCCGGGACAGGGTGTGGAGACCCAGTACTTC. Translation gives CASSFMPGQGVETQYF.

This clonotype was observed a few times. This chain connects TRBV6-7 to TRBJ2-5; 7 bases are a match to TRBD2. TRBV6-7 is given ORF status, its function remaining uncertain. This CDR3 is 14 amino acids long. Unmatched junction bases numbered 5, after V lost 2 bases and J lost 5 bases. CDR3 sequence (DNA): TGTGCCAGCAGTTACGTCGGGGGGACCGAGACCCAGTACTTC. This translates into CASSYVGGTETQYF.

The sample holds many counts of this clonotype. This chain joins TRBV5-1 and TRBJ1-1, with D uncertain. Trimming pared 1 base from V and 2 bases from J, leaving 6 bases between. CDR3 length: 13 residues. Germline V gene data show CDR1 as SGHRS and CDR2 as YFSETQ. CDR3 DNA sequence: TGCGCCAGCAGCTTGATTCTAAACACTGAAGCTTTCTTT. It specifies CASSLILNTEAFF.

This sequence joins TRBV30 and TRBJ1-3; the D is unclear. Per the germline V gene, CDR1 is GTSNPN and CDR2 is SVGIG (reference sequence). The V end was cut by 4 bases, the J end by 0 bases, with 16 bases between. The CDR3 is 16 amino acids. The CDR3 reads CAWKNSGLSSGNTIYF. In DNA form, the CDR3 reads TGTGCCTGGAAAAACAGTGGCCTGAGCTCTGGAAACACCATATATTTT.

This clonotype was seen many times. The rearrangement links TRBV6-1 to TRBJ1-1, with TRBD1 matching 7 bases. J lost 5 bases, V lost 6 bases, and 3 bases had no gene match. The CDR3 consists of 12 residues. Per germline, CDR1 MNHNS and CDR2 SASEGT. This chain's CDR3 is CASRPRGTEAFF. The CDR3 DNA sequence: TGTGCCAGCAGACCCAGGGGGACTGAAGCTTTCTTT.

This sequence joins TRBV20-1 and TRBJ1-1; D not resolved. From germline, CDR1 is DFQATT and CDR2 SNEGSKA (reference sequence). Trimming took 6 bases from V and 5 from J, leaving 13 bases between them. This CDR3 has 12 residues. In nucleotides, the CDR3 is TGCAGTGCCCAGATTAGGCCTACTGAAGCTTTCTTT. Translating it yields CSAQIRPTEAFF.

This clonotype was detected a few times. In nucleotides, the CDR3 is TGTGCCACCTTAGGGGGGGCAAAACTCGACTCCTACAATGAGCAGTTCTTC. Translation: CATLGGAKLDSYNEQFF. The genes are TRBV24-1 and TRBJ2-1, with a weak D call TRBD2 (7 bases). This CDR3 region has 17 residues. Germline V CDR1 and CDR2: KGHDR, SFDVKD. Trimming shortened V by 9 bases and J by 0 bases, and 20 bases separated the two germline ends.

This clonotype has more than one count but fewer than ten. The chain has TRBV5-1 and TRBJ2-1, with 7 nucleotides matching TRBD1. The CDR3 has 18 amino acids. The germline CDR1 and CDR2 sequences are SGHRS and YFSETQ. With V trimmed by 1 base and J by 4 bases, 14 bases remained unmatched. The CDR3 bases are TGCGCCAGCAGCTTGCTTCCTACCGACAGGGATCCATACAATGAGCAGTTCTTC. Residues: CASSLLPTDRDPYNEQFF.

The rearrangement links TRBV7-6 to TRBJ2-7, with 9 bases that match TRBD1. The V gene's germline CDR1 is SGHVS and CDR2 FNYEAQ. The CDR3 spans 15 residues. With V trimmed by 4 bases and J by 3 bases, 7 bases remained unmatched. In DNA, the CDR3 is TGTGCCAGCAGCTCGATTTTGGACAGGGGCTACGAGCAGTACTTC. This sequence encodes CASSSILDRGYEQYF.

The chain is built from TRBV10-3 and TRBJ2-7, with D maybe TRBD1 (5 bases). The CDR3 length is 13 residues. The germline V gene encodes CDR1 ENHRY and CDR2 SYGVKD. The V end lost 5 bases, the J end lost 2 bases, and 10 bases lay between the germline ends. The CDR3 loop is CAISFDSAYEQYV. DNA for the CDR3: TGTGCCATCAGTTTCGACAGTGCCTACGAGCAGTACGTC.

This clonotype has a handful of counts. This chain joins TRBV29-1 and TRBJ1-4; D is unresolved. The V end lost 7 bases, the J end lost 10 bases, and 19 bases lay between the germline ends. Germline lookup yields CDR1 SQVTM and CDR2 ANQGSEA. The CDR3 has 13 residues. The CDR3 nucleotides are TGCAGCGCACAACTTAAGCCGGGTGGAAAACTGTTTTTT. Protein product: CSAQLKPGGKLFF.

The chain is built from TRBV27 and TRBJ2-1; perhaps TRBD1 as D (6 bases). This CDR3 has 16 residues. Looked up from germline, CDR1 is MNHEY and CDR2 is SMNVEV (reference sequence). V lost 7 bases and J lost 1, with 17 bases in between. The CDR3 nucleotides are TGTGCCAGCACCGTCACAGGGCCGCTTTCCTACAATGAGCAGTTCTTC. Translated: CASTVTGPLSYNEQFF.

The J gene is TRBJ1-4, the V gene TRBV20-1; D call uncertain. Per the germline V gene, CDR1 is DFQATT and CDR2 is SNEGSKA (reference sequence). This CDR3 is built from 12 residues. Deletions cut 0 bases from V and 8 bases from J, with 7 bases between. This CDR3 is CSARDRGEKLFF. CDR3 bases: TGCAGTGCTAGAGATAGAGGCGAAAAACTGTTTTTT.

The CDR3 DNA reads TGTGCCAGCAGTCCCCGGGGGGGGCTTGGTGGAAACACCATATATTTT. Translating it yields CASSPRGGLGGNTIYF. The rearrangement uses TRBV25-1 and TRBJ1-3; TRBD1 is a possible D gene (6 bases). Per germline, CDR1 MGHDK and CDR2 SYGVNS. There are 16 residues in the CDR3. V dropped 5 bases and J dropped 3 bases, with 17 bases sitting between them.

This sequence joins TRBV7-9 and TRBJ2-1; weak D call: TRBD2 (5 bases). The germline V gene has CDR1 SEHNR and CDR2 FQNEAQ (reference sequence). With 3 bases removed from V and 9 bases from J, the gap between germline ends came to 12 bases. The length of the CDR3 is 13 residues. CDR3 residues: CASSFSRDGEQFF. For the CDR3, the DNA is TGTGCCAGCAGCTTCTCCCGGGATGGTGAGCAGTTCTTC.

This clonotype was counted only a few times. The CDR3 loop reads CSARDGQGAHSPLHF. CDR3 nucleotides: TGCAGTGCTAGAGATGGGCAGGGGGCGCATTCACCCCTCCACTTT. The V and J genes are TRBV20-1 and TRBJ1-6; TRBD1 aligns across 8 bases. Germline V CDR1 and CDR2: DFQATT, SNEGSKA (reference sequence). The CDR3 is 15 residues long. J gave up 8 bases and V 0 bases, and 6 bases lay outside the gene matches.

The gene calls are TRBV6-2 or TRBV6-3 and TRBJ2-7; TRBD2 agrees at 11 bases. Germline CDR1 is MNHEY and CDR2 is SVGEGT. The junction had 7 bases not matched to a gene; V was cut back by 4 bases and J by 2 bases. This CDR3 region has 16 residues. In nucleotides, the CDR3 is TGTGCCAGCAGTTCGGACCTAGCGGGAGGCCCCTACGAGCAGTACTTC. It specifies CASSSDLAGGPYEQYF.